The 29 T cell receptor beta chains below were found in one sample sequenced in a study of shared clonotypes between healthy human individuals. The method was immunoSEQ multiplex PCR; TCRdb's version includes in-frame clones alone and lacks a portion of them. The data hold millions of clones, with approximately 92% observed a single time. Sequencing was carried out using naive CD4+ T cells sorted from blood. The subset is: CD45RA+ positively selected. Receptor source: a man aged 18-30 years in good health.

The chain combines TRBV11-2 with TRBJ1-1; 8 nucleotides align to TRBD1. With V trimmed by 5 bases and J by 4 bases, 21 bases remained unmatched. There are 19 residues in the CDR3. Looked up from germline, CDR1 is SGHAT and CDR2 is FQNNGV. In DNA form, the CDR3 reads TGTGCCAGCAGCAAAGAGGTTCGGTTCAGGGACAGGATGGGCACTGAAGCTTTCTTT. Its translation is CASSKEVRFRDRMGTEAFF.

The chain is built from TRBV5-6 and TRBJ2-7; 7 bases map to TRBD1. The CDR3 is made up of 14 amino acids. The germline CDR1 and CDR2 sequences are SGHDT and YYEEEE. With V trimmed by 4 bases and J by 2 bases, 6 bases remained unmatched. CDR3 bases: TGTGCCAGCAGCCCAGGACAGGATCCCTACGAGCAGTACTTC. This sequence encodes CASSPGQDPYEQYF.

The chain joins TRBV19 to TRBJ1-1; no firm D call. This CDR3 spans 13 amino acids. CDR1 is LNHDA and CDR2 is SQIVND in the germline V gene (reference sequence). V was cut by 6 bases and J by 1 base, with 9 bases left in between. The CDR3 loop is CASRDPGNTEAFF. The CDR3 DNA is TGTGCCAGTAGAGATCCAGGGAACACTGAAGCTTTCTTT.

The DNA of the CDR3 is TGTGCCAGCAGCCCTCAGGTTGGGGCAGGAGCTTTCTTT. Protein: CASSPQVGAGAFF. The V call is TRBV11-2, the J call TRBJ1-1, with D possibly being TRBD1 (5 bases). V was trimmed by 5 bases and J by 10 bases, leaving 17 bases between them. This CDR3 spans 13 amino acids. The germline V gene has CDR1 SGHAT and CDR2 FQNNGV. The full variable domain, its missing parts supplied by reference TRBV11-2 and TRBJ1-1, is EAGVAQSPRYKIIEKRQSVAFWCNPISGHATLYWYQQILGQGPKLLIQFQNNGVVDDSQLPKDRFSAERLKGVDSTLKIQPAKLEDSAVYLCASSPQVGAGAFFGQGTRLTVV.

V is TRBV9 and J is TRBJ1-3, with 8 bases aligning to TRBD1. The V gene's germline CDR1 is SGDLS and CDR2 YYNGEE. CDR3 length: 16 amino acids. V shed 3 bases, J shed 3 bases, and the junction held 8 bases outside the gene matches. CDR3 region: CASSATQGARGNTIYF. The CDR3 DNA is TGTGCCAGCAGCGCCACTCAGGGGGCCCGTGGAAACACCATATATTTT.

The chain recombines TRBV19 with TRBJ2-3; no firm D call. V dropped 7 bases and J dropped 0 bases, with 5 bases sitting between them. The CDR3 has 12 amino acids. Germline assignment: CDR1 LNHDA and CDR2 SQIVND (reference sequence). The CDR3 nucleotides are TGTGCCAGTACGGACAGCACAGATACGCAGTATTTT. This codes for CASTDSTDTQYF.

CDR3 protein: CASSQTGRLGGTDTQYF. The CDR3 DNA sequence: TGTGCCAGCAGCCAAACGGGCCGCCTTGGGGGGACAGATACGCAGTATTTT. This rearrangement joins TRBV7-9 to TRBJ2-3, with D perhaps TRBD2 (6 bases). Trimming cost V 5 bases and J 3 bases, with 21 bases left between them. The CDR3 has 17 amino acids. Germline CDR1 SEHNR, CDR2 FQNEAQ (reference sequence).

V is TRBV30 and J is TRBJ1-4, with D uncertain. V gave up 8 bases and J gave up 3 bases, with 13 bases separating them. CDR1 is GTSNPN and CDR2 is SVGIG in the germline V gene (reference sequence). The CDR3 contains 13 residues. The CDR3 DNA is TGTGCCGTGGGGTCGCAGGCTAATGAAAAACTGTTTTTT. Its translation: CAVGSQANEKLFF.

CDR3 sequence: CAWSRVRTSGITDTQYF. Here the CDR3 DNA reads TGTGCCTGGAGTAGGGTAAGGACTAGCGGGATCACAGATACGCAGTATTTT. The V gene is TRBV30, the J gene TRBJ2-3; TRBD2 agrees at 12 bases. The V segment lost 2 bases and the J segment 2 bases; nucleotides outside the gene matches: 8. Germline V CDR1 and CDR2: GTSNPN, SVGIG (reference sequence). The CDR3 totals 17 residues. Full variable domain (rest looked up from reference TRBV30 and TRBJ2-3): SQTIHQWPATLVQPVGSPLSLECTVEGTSNPNLYWYRQAAGRGLQLLFYSVGIGQISSEVPQNLSASRPQDRQFILSSKKLLLSDSGFYLCAWSRVRTSGITDTQYFGPGTRLTVL.

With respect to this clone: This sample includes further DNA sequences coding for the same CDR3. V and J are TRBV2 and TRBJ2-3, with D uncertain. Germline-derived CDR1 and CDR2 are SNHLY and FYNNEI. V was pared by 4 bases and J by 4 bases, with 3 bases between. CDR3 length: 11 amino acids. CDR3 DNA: TGTGCCAGCAGTGTAGCAGATACGCAGTATTTT. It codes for CASSVADTQYF.

CDR3 DNA sequence: TGTGCCAGCAGCGTCTGGGTGAACACTGAAGCTTTCTTT. Translation: CASSVWVNTEAFF. The J gene is TRBJ1-1, the V gene TRBV9, with unresolved D. Trimming stripped 2 bases from V and 0 bases from J, with 5 bases between. The V gene's germline CDR1 is SGDLS and CDR2 YYNGEE. This CDR3 has 13 amino acids.

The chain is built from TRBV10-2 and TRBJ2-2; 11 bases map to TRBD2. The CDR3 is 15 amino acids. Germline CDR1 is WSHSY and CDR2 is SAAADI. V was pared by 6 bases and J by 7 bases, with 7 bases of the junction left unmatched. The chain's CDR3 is CASSPGGTSGGELFF. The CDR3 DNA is TGCGCCAGCAGCCCGGGTGGGACTAGCGGCGGGGAGCTGTTTTTT.

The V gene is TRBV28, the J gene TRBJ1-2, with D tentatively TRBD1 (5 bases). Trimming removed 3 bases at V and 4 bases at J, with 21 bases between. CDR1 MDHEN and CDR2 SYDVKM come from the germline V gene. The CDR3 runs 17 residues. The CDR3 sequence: CASSLSGRAVGGYGYTF. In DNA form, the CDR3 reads TGTGCCAGCAGTTTGTCAGGGAGGGCCGTCGGTGGCTATGGCTACACCTTC.

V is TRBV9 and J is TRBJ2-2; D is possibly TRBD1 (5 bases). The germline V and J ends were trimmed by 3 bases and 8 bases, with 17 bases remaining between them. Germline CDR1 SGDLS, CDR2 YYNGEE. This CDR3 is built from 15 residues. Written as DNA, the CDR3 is TGTGCCAGCAGCGATACATGGGGCTACAGGGGGGAGCTGTTTTTT. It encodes CASSDTWGYRGELFF. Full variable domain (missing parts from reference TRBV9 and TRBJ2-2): DSGVTQTPKHLITATGQRVTLRCSPRSGDLSVYWYQQSLDQGLQFLIQYYNGEERAKGNILERFSAQQFPDLHSELNLSSLELGDSALYFCASSDTWGYRGELFFGEGSRLTVL.

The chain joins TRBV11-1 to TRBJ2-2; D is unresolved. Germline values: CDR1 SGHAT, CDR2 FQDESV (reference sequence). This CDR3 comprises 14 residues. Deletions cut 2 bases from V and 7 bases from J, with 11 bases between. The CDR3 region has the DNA TGTGCCAGCAGCTTATTTTCCGGCTTCGGGGAGCTGTTTTTT. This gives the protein CASSLFSGFGELFF.

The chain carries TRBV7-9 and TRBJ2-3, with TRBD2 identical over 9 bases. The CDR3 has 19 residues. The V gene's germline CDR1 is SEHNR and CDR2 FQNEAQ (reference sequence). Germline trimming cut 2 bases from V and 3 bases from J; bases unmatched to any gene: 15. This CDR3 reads CASSLTSRTSGLRTDTQYF. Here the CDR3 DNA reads TGTGCCAGCAGCTTAACGTCCCGTACTAGCGGGTTGAGAACAGATACGCAGTATTTT.

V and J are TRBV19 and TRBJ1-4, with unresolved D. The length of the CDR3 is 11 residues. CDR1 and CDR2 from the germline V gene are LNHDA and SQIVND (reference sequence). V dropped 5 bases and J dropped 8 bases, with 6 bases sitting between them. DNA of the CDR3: TGTGCCAGTAGTGCGACCGAAAAACTGTTTTTT. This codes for CASSATEKLFF. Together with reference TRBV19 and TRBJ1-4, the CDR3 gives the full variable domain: DGGITQSPKYLFRKEGQNVTLSCEQNLNHDAMYWYRQDPGQGLRLIYYSQIVNDFQKGDIAEGYSVSREKKESFPLTVTSAQKNPTAFYLCASSATEKLFFGSGTQLSVL.

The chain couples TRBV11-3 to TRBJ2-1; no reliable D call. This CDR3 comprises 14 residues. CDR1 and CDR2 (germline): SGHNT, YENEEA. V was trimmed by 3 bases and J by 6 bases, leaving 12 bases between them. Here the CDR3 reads CASSLRHDFNEQFF. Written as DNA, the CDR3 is TGTGCCAGCAGCTTGCGACACGACTTCAATGAGCAGTTCTTC.

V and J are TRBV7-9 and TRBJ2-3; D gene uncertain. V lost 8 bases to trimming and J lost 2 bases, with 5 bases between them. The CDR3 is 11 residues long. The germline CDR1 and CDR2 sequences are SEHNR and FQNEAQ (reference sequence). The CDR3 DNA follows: TGTGCCAGCGGGTTCACAGATACGCAGTATTTT. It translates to CASGFTDTQYF.

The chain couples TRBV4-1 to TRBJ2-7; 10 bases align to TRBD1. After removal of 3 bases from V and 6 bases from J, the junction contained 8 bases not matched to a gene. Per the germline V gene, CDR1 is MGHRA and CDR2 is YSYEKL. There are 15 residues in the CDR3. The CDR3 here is CASSHGDRGHLEQYF. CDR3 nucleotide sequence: TGCGCCAGCAGCCACGGAGACAGGGGGCATCTCGAGCAGTACTTC.

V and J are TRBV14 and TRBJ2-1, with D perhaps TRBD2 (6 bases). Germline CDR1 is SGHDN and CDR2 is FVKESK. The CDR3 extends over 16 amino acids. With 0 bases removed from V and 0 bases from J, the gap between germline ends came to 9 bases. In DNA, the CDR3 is TGTGCCAGCAGCCAAGATGCGGGGACCTCCTACAATGAGCAGTTCTTC. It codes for CASSQDAGTSYNEQFF.

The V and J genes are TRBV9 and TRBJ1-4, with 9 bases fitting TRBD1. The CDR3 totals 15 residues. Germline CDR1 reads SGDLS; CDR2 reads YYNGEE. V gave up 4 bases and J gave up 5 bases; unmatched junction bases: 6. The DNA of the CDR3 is TGTGCCAGCAGCCCCTGGGGACAGGGCAATGAAAAACTGTTTTTT. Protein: CASSPWGQGNEKLFF.

The CDR3 nucleotides read TGTGCCAGCAGTTTTGTGAGGGAGCTGAGTCAGCCCCAGCATTTT. Residues: CASSFVRELSQPQHF. The V call is TRBV6-6, the J call TRBJ1-5; D is unresolved. In germline, CDR1 is MNHNY, CDR2 SVGAGI (reference sequence). This CDR3 contains 15 residues. V was shortened by 4 bases and J by 6 bases, with 16 bases between the two germline ends.

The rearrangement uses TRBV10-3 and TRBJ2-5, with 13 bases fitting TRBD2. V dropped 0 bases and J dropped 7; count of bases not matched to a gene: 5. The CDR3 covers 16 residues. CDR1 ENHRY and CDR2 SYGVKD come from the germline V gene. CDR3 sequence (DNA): TGTGCCATCAGTGAGTCGACTAGCGGGGGGCCTCGGACCCAGTACTTC. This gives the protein CAISESTSGGPRTQYF.

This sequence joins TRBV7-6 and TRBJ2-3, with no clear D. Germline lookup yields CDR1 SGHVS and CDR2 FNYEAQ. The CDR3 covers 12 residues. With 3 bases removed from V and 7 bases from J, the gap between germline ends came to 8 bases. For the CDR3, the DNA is TGTGCCAGCAGCTTGGGCCCCAATACGCAGTATTTT. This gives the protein CASSLGPNTQYF.

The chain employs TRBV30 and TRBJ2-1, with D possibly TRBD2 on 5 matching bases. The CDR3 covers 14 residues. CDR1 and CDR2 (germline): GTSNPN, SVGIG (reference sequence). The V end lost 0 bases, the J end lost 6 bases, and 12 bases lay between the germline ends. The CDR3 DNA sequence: TGTGCCTGGAGTGTAGGGTTCCGGGGCAATGAGCAGTTCTTC. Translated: CAWSVGFRGNEQFF.

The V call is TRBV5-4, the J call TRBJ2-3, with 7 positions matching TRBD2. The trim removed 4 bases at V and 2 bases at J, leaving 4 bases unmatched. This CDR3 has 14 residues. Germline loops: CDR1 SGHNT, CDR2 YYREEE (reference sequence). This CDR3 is CASSPTSPTDTQYF. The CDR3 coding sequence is TGTGCCAGCAGCCCGACTAGCCCCACAGATACGCAGTATTTT.

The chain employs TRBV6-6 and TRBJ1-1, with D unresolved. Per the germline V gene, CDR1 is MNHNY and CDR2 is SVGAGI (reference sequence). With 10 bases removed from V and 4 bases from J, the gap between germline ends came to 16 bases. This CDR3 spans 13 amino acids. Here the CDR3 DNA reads TGTGCCATCTGGACGGAGATGAGCACTGAAGCTTTCTTT. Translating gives CAIWTEMSTEAFF.

The DNA for the CDR3 is TGTGCCAGCAGCTTAGATCGGACTAGCGGGTCAATGTATAGCACAGATACGCAGTATTTT. Translated: CASSLDRTSGSMYSTDTQYF. This chain links TRBV11-2 with TRBJ2-3; 11 bases agree with TRBD2. Germline V lookup: CDR1 SGHAT, CDR2 FQNNGV. V was pared by 0 bases and J by 0 bases, with 11 bases of the junction left unmatched. This CDR3 has 20 residues.